Listed below are T cell receptor beta chains from one sample, sequenced in a study of CD8+CD57+ T cells in acquired aplastic anemia. A single record per CDR3 protein comes from TCRdb applying MiXCR to the reads. The table lists about 200,000 distinct CDR3 sequences, about 62% of them singletons. The sequencing input was sorted CD4+, CD8+, or CD8+CD57+ T cells (not recorded which) from PBMCs. Receptor source: a human donor with aplastic anemia. The CDR3 runs from the conserved cysteine through the conserved F or W. Each record gives: V gene, J gene, clone size, D gene, CDR3 protein, CDR3 DNA. D genes are given only for firm matches. Where a row states a size, it is once, few, many or the class of an expanded clone; other rows omit it.

TRBV7-2	TRBJ2-7	once	TRBD2	CASSSTSGGVLYEQYF	TGTGCCAGCAGCTCCACTAGCGGGGGGGTCCTCTACGAGCAGTACTTC
TRBV5-1	TRBJ1-2	NA	TRBD1	CASSVAGQGGYGYTF	TGCGCCAGCAGCGTCGCGGGACAGGGGGGCTATGGCTACACCTTC
TRBV5-1	TRBJ1-2	many	TRBD1	CASSLTGGNGYTF	TGCGCCAGCAGCCTTACAGGGGGAAATGGCTACACCTTC
TRBV20-1	TRBJ2-7	NA	NA	CSARGGNPYEQYF	TGCAGTGCTAGAGGTGGGAATCCCTACGAGCAGTACTTC
TRBV20-1	TRBJ2-1	NA	NA	CSASPGPRPNRSSYNEQFF	TGCAGTGCTAGTCCCGGGCCGAGGCCAAATCGGAGCTCCTACAATGAGCAGTTCTTC
TRBV5-5	TRBJ1-2	once	TRBD1	CASSFLGGDDYGYTF	TGTGCCAGCAGCTTCTTAGGGGGCGATGACTATGGCTACACCTTC
TRBV15	TRBJ1-2	NA	NA	CATSRPAGYQSYGYTF	TGTGCCACCAGCAGGCCCGCAGGGTATCAGAGCTATGGCTACACCTTC
TRBV6-5	TRBJ2-5	NA	TRBD1	CASSSDRGVGTQYF	TGTGCCAGCAGTTCAGACAGGGGTGTTGGGACCCAGTACTTC
TRBV20-1	TRBJ2-1	few	TRBD2	CSAIQRGRNNEQFF	TGCAGTGCCATACAGCGGGGGAGAAACAATGAGCAGTTCTTC
TRBV27	TRBJ2-7	many	NA	CASSSDGWDEQYF	TGTGCCAGCAGTTCCGACGGCTGGGACGAGCAGTACTTC
TRBV2	TRBJ2-7	NA	TRBD1	CAIRDRQGAVLYEQYF	TGTGCCATCAGGGACCGACAGGGGGCCGTACTCTACGAGCAGTACTTC
TRBV7-2	TRBJ2-7	NA	NA	CASSSEPAYEQYF	TGTGCCAGCAGCTCCGAGCCAGCCTACGAGCAGTACTTC
TRBV7-9	TRBJ1-2	NA	NA	CASTPHANYGYTF	TGTGCCAGCACACCTCACGCCAACTATGGCTACACCTTC
TRBV7-9	TRBJ1-4	once	NA	CASSSVGGRNNEKLFF	TGTGCCAGCAGCTCAGTTGGGGGACGGAACAATGAAAAACTGTTTTTT
TRBV2	TRBJ1-2	NA	TRBD1	CASSFSGQAFYGYTF	TGTGCCAGCAGCTTCTCGGGACAGGCCTTTTATGGCTACACCTTC
TRBV24-1	TRBJ2-3	NA	NA	CATSDGLGLTDTQYF	TGTGCCACCTCTGACGGGTTGGGCCTCACAGATACGCAGTATTTT
TRBV10-3	TRBJ1-5	NA	TRBD1	CAISAGTGNQPQHF	TGTGCCATCAGTGCCGGGACAGGGAACCAGCCCCAGCATTTT
TRBV7-2	TRBJ2-5	NA	NA	CASRRPGGETQYF	TGTGCCAGTCGCCGACCCGGAGGGGAGACCCAGTACTTC
TRBV7-8	TRBJ2-6	NA	NA	CASSLVGIDLSGANVLTF	TGTGCCAGCAGCTTAGTGGGGATCGACCTCTCTGGGGCCAACGTCCTGACTTTC
TRBV5-8	TRBJ2-5	few	NA	CASSWRGQETQYF	TGTGCCAGCAGCTGGAGGGGGCAAGAGACCCAGTACTTC
TRBV2	TRBJ1-2	many	NA	CASSDSYGYTF	TGTGCCAGCAGTGACAGCTATGGCTACACCTTC
TRBV20-1	TRBJ2-1	NA	TRBD2	CSALSGLAGTNEQFF	TGCAGTGCTCTCTCGGGACTAGCGGGGACCAATGAGCAGTTCTTC
TRBV10-3	TRBJ2-5	once	TRBD2	CATSSRALAGVQETQYF	TGTGCCACCAGCTCTAGGGCCTTAGCGGGGGTACAGGAGACCCAGTACTTC
TRBV24-1	TRBJ2-7	NA	NA	CATSETGTAAYEQYF	TGTGCCACCAGTGAAACCGGGACCGCGGCCTACGAGCAGTACTTC
TRBV5-1	TRBJ2-7	NA	TRBD1	CASSYIFRGRNEQYF	TGCGCCAGCAGTTACATCTTCAGGGGGCGAAACGAGCAGTACTTC
TRBV5-1	TRBJ2-1	few	TRBD1	CASSSGTGVYNEQFF	TGCGCCAGCAGCTCGGGGACAGGGGTCTACAATGAGCAGTTCTTC
TRBV7-9	TRBJ2-5	NA	NA	CASSFGGAETQYF	TGTGCCAGCAGCTTTGGGGGGGCGGAGACCCAGTACTTC
TRBV7-3	TRBJ2-7	NA	TRBD2	CASSPSGGRTDEQYF	TGTGCCAGCAGCCCGAGCGGGGGGAGGACCGACGAGCAGTACTTC
TRBV6-1	TRBJ2-1	NA	TRBD2	CASSDPGLAVYEQFF	TGTGCCAGCAGTGACCCGGGACTAGCTGTCTATGAGCAGTTCTTC
TRBV10-3	TRBJ2-5	NA	NA	CAISVSGETQYF	TGTGCCATCAGTGTCAGCGGGGAGACCCAGTACTTC
TRBV24-1	TRBJ1-2	once	NA	CASSVASRQNYGYTF	TGTGCCAGCAGCGTAGCTTCCAGACAGAACTATGGCTACACCTTC
TRBV5-1	TRBJ2-1	NA	NA	CASSSSRDYNEQFF	TGCGCCAGCAGCTCCTCTCGGGACTACAATGAGCAGTTCTTC
TRBV29-1	TRBJ2-1	NA	NA	CSVEDGSSYNEQFF	TGCAGCGTAGAGGACGGAAGCTCCTACAATGAGCAGTTCTTC
TRBV19	TRBJ2-3	NA	TRBD2	CASSLIPRGGRRTDTQYF	TGTGCCAGTAGCCTTATTCCGCGGGGCGGGAGAAGAACAGATACGCAGTATTTT
TRBV20-1	TRBJ2-3	many	TRBD1	CSAETGVGTDTQYF	TGCAGTGCGGAGACAGGGGTGGGCACAGATACGCAGTATTTT